The 12 T cell receptor beta chains reported below all come from one sample, sequenced in a study of CD8 T cells in ankylosing spondylitis. Study-level findings and limits: Roughly 8 highly homologous variants made up a TCR beta motif that seemed to typify ankylosing spondylitis blood.

TCRdb used MiXCR to reprocess the 5' RACE reads, holding one entry per CDR3 protein. The sample contains a few hundred thousand distinct CDR3 sequences, about 20% of which appear only once. These receptors have no identified antigens. Sequenced: blood, either unsorted or a sorted T cell fraction (not recorded which). The receptor set was obtained from a male donor with ankylosing spondylitis.

This chain uses TRBV10-2 with TRBJ1-2, with D unresolved. CDR3 length equals 15 residues. With 2 bases removed from V and 6 bases from J, the gap between germline ends came to 16 bases. The germline V gene has CDR1 WSHSY and CDR2 SAAADI. CDR3 bases: TGCGCCAGCAGTGAGCGGCGGGTGGGGTCGGATGGCTACACCTTC. As protein: CASSERRVGSDGYTF.

This clonotype appeared a few times. This chain uses TRBV29-1 with TRBJ2-5, with 9 bases identical to TRBD2. The CDR3 has 16 amino acids. The V segment lost 3 bases and the J segment 5 bases; nucleotides outside the gene matches: 13. Germline V lookup: CDR1 SQVTM, CDR2 ANQGSEA. The CDR3 DNA reads TGCAGCGTTGATCGCTCGGCGGGAGGGCCAAGGGAGACCCAGTACTTC. It translates to CSVDRSAGGPRETQYF. Complete variable domain (other parts from reference TRBV29-1 and TRBJ2-5): SAVISQKPSRDICQRGTSLTIQCQVDSQVTMMFWYRQQPGQSLTLIATANQGSEATYESGFVIDKFPISRPNLTFSTLTVSNMSPEDSSIYLCSVDRSAGGPRETQYFGPGTRLLVL.

This clonotype turned up a few times. J is TRBJ2-3 and V is TRBV7-2; no clear D gene. CDR1 is SGHTA, CDR2 FQGNSA, per germline. V was trimmed by 3 bases and J by 5 bases, leaving 9 bases between them. The CDR3 runs to 13 residues. CDR3 loop: CASSLRSEDTQYF. CDR3 coding DNA: TGTGCCAGCAGCTTGAGGAGCGAAGATACGCAGTATTTT.

V is TRBV4-3 and J is TRBJ2-7; D not resolved. Germline CDR1 and CDR2: LGHNA and YSLEER. CDR3 length: 15 amino acids. Trimming stripped 1 base from V and 4 bases from J, with 14 bases between. CDR3 in amino acids: CASSQALDLPYEQYF. The CDR3 nucleotides read TGCGCCAGCAGCCAAGCTTTGGACCTCCCATACGAGCAGTACTTC.

This rearrangement joins TRBV7-9 to TRBJ2-7; D remains unclear. Germline V gene sequence: CDR1 SEHNR, CDR2 FQNEAQ (reference sequence). The CDR3 runs 13 residues. The V and J ends lost 6 bases and 3 bases respectively, with 12 bases between them. DNA of the CDR3: TGTGCCAGCAGTTTCCTGGAAATCTACGAGCAGTACTTC. Residues: CASSFLEIYEQYF.

This clonotype was detected only a few times. J is TRBJ1-1 and V is TRBV10-3; the D gene is possibly TRBD1 (5 bases). The CDR3 is 15 amino acids. V was cut by 7 bases and J by 0 bases, with 15 bases left in between. CDR1 and CDR2 from the germline V gene are ENHRY and SYGVKD. The CDR3 loop reads CAIMGGEGMNTEAFF. The CDR3 DNA follows: TGTGCCATCATGGGCGGTGAGGGGATGAACACTGAAGCTTTCTTT.

This clonotype was picked up a small number of times. The rearrangement joins TRBV4-3 to TRBJ2-3, with 9 bases fitting TRBD2. This CDR3 is built from 17 residues. Germline CDR1 and CDR2: LGHNA and YSLEER. Trimming took 0 bases from V and 0 from J; bases not matched to a gene: 4. The CDR3 DNA reads TGCGCCAGCAGCCAAGATCTGCTAGCGGGAAGCACAGATACGCAGTATTTT. Translation gives CASSQDLLAGSTDTQYF.

This clonotype was seen a handful of times. This sequence joins TRBV3-1 and TRBJ2-5, with 7 bases lining up with TRBD2. From germline, CDR1 is LGHDT and CDR2 YNNKEL (reference sequence). The CDR3 runs 14 residues. V lost 1 base, J lost 4 bases, and 3 bases stayed unmatched. The CDR3 is CASSQAAGRETQYF. In DNA, the CDR3 is TGTGCCAGCAGCCAAGCAGCGGGAAGAGAGACCCAGTACTTC.

The chain carries TRBV3-1 and TRBJ2-5, with unresolved D. The CDR3 covers 15 residues. V was pared by 1 base and J by 5 bases, with 14 bases between. The germline gives CDR1 LGHDT, CDR2 YNNKEL (reference sequence). CDR3 sequence reads: CASSQVLSVRETQYF. The CDR3 DNA reads TGTGCCAGCAGCCAAGTCCTTTCGGTCCGGGAGACCCAGTACTTC.

This clonotype occurred a few times. This rearrangement joins TRBV12-3 or TRBV12-4 to TRBJ1-5; maybe TRBD1 (5 bases). This CDR3 spans 14 amino acids. With 6 bases removed from V and 8 bases from J, the gap between germline ends came to 17 bases. The CDR3 sequence: CASSLRGLREPQHF. CDR3 sequence (DNA): TGTGCCAGCAGCCTTAGGGGACTGAGAGAGCCCCAGCATTTT.

The chain has TRBV20-1 and TRBJ2-3, with 7 nucleotides matching TRBD2. Germline CDR1 is DFQATT and CDR2 is SNEGSKA (reference sequence). V dropped 3 bases and J dropped 1; count of bases not matched to a gene: 7. The CDR3 has 15 amino acids. CDR3 in amino acids: CSASPAGRGTDTQYF. In DNA form, the CDR3 reads TGCAGTGCTAGCCCAGCGGGACGCGGCACAGATACGCAGTATTTT.

V is TRBV5-1 and J is TRBJ2-1; 7 positions agree with TRBD2. CDR1 and CDR2 (germline): SGHRS, YFSETQ. The length of the CDR3 is 15 residues. The trim removed 5 bases at V and 7 bases at J, leaving 12 bases unmatched. Here the CDR3 reads CASRGGLVGRNEQFF. CDR3 coding DNA: TGCGCCAGCAGGGGAGGACTAGTGGGTCGAAATGAGCAGTTCTTC.